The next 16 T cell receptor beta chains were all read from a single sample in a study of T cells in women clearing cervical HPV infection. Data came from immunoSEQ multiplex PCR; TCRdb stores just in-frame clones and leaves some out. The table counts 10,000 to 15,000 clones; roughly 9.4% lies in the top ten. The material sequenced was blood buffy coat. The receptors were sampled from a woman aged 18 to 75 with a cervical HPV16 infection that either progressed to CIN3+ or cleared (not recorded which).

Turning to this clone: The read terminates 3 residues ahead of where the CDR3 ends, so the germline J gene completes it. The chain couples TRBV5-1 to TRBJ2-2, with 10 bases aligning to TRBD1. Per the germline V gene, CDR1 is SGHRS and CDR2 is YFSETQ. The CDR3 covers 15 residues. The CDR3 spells CASSRGQGVNEKLFF. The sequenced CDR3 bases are TGCGCCAGCAGCCGAGGACAGGGGGTTAATGAAAAG.

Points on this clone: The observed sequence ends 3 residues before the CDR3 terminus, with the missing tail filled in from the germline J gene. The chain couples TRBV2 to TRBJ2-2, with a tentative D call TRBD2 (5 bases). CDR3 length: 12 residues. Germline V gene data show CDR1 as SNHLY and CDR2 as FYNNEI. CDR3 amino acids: CASSRVNEKLFF. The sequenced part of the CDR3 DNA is TGTGCCAGTTCGAGGGTGAATGAAAAG.

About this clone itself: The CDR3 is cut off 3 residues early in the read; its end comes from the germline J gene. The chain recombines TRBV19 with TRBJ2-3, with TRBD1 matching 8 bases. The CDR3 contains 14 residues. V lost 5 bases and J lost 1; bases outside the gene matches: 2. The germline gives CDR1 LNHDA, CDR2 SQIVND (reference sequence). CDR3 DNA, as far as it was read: TGTGCCAGTAGTCCGACAGGGGGCACAGATACG. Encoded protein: CASSPTGGTDT. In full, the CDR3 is CASSPTGGTDTQYF.

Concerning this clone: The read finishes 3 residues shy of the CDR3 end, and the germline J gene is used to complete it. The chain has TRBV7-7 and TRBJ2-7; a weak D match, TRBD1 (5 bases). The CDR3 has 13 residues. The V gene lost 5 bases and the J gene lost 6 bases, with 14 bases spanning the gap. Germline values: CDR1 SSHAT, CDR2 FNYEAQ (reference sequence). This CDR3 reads CASSPLRGSEQYF. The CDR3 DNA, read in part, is TGTGCCAGCAGCCCCCTTAGGGGAAGCGAG.

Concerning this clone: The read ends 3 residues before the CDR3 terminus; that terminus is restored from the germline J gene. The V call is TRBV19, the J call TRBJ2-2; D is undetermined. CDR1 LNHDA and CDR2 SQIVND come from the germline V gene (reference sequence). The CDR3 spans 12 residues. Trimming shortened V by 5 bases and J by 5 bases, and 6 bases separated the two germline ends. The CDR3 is CASSPRTGELFF. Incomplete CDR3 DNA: TGTGCCAGTAGTCCGAGGACCGGGGAG.

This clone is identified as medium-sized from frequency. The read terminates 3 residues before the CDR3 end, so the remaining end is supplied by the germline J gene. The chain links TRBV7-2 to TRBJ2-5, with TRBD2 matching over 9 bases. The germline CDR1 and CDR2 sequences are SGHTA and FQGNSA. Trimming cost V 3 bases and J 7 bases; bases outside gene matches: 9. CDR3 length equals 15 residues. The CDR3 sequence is CASSLGGGALGTQYF. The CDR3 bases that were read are TGTGCCAGCAGCTTGGGCGGGGGGGCCTTGGGGACC.

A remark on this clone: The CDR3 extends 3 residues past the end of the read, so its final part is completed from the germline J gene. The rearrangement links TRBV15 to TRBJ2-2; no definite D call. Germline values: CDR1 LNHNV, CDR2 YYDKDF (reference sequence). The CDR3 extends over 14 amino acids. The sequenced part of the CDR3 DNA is TGTGCCACCAGCAGAGATAGAACTAATGAAAAG. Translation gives CATSRDRTNEK. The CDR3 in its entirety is CATSRDRTNEKLFF. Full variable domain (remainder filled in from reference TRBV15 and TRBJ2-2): DAMVIQNPRYQVTQFGKPVTLSCSQTLNHNVMYWYQQKSSQAPKLLFHYYDKDFNNEADTPDNFQSRRPNTSFCFLDIRSPGLGDTAMYLCATSRDRTNEKLFFGEGSRLTVL.

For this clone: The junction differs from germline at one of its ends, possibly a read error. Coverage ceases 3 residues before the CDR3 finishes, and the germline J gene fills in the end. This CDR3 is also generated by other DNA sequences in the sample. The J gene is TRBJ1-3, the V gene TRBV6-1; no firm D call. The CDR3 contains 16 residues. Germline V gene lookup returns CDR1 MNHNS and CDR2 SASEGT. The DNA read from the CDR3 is TGTGCCAGCAGTGAAGCGATTGACACCTCTGGAAACACA. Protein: CASSEAIDTSGNT. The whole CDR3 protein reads CASSEAIDTSGNTIYF.

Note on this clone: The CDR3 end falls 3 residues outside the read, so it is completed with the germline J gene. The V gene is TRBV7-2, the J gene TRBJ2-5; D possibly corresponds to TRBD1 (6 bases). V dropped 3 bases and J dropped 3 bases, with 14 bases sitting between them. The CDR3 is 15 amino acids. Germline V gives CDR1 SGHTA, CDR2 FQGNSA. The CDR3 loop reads CASSFQTGNKETQYF. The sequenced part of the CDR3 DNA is TGTGCCAGCAGCTTCCAAACAGGGAACAAAGAGACC.

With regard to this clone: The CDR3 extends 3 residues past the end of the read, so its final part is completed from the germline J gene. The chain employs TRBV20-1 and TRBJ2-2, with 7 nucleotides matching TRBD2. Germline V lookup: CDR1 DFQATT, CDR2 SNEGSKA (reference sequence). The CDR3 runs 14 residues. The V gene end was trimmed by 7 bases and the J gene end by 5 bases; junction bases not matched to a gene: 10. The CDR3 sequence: CSVPAGRGTGELFF. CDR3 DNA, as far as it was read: TGCAGTGTCCCAGCGGGGCGGGGGACCGGGGAG.

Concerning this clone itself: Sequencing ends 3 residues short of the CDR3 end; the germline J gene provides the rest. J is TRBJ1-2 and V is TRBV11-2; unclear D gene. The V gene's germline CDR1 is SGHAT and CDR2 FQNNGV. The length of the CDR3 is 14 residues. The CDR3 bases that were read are TGTGCCAGCAGCGCCGACACCTACTCCTACGAC. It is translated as CASSADTYSYD. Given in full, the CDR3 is CASSADTYSYDYTF.

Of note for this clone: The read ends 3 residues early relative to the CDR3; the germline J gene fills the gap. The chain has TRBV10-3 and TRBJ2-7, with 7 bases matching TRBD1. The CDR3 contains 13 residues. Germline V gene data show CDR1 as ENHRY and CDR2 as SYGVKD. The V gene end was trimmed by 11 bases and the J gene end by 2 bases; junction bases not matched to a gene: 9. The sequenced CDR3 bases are TGTGCCTGCCGGGACAGCAATACCTACGAG. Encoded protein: CACRDSNTYE. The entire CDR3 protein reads CACRDSNTYEQYF.

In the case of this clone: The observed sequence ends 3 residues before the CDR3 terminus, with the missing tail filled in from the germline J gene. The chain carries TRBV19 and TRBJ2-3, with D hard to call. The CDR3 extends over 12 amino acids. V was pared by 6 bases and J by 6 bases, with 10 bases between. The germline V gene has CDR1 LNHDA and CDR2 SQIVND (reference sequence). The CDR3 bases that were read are TGTGCCAGTAGGCCCGGTCCGGATACG. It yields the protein CASRPGPDT. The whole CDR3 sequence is CASRPGPDTQYF.

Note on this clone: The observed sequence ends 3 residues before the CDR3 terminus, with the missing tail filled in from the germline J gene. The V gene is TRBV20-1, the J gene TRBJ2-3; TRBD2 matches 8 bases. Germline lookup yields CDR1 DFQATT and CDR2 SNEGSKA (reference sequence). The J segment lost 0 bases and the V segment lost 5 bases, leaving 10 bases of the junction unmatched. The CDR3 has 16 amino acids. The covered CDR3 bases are TGCAGTGCTGCTGCACTAGCGGTCGGTAGCACAGATACG. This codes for CSAAALAVGSTDT. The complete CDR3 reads CSAAALAVGSTDTQYF.

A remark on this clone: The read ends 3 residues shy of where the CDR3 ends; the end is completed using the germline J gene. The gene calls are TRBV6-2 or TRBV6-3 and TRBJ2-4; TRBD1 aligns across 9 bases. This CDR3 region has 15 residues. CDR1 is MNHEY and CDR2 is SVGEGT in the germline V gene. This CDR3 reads CASSQSTGTGTGQYF. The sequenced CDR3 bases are TGTGCCAGCAGTCAATCCACCGGGACAGGGACTGGT.

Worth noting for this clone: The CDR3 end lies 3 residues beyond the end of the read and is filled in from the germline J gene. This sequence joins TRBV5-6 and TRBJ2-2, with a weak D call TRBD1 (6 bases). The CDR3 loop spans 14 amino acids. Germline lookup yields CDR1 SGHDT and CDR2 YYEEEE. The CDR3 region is CASSLGGPNEKLFF. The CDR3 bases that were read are TGTGCCAGCAGCTTGGGGGGGCCTAATGAAAAG.